The clone carrying this T cell receptor beta chain was observed once. Repertoires were generated with immunoSEQ multiplex PCR, while TCRdb's copy carries only in-frame clones and drops some. The table shows under 35,000 clones, with more than 75% occurring only once. This specimen belongs to a study of T cell changes during pregnancy in multiple sclerosis. The sample was CD8+ T cells from peripheral blood mononuclear cells, taken after pregnancy. The TCR was taken from a female donor with multiple sclerosis, enrolled in a pregnancy study.

The CDR3 bases are TGTGCCAGCAGCTTCGAAATCTGGCCCAATGAGCAGTTCTTC. It encodes CASSFEIWPNEQFF. The chain recombines TRBV5-6 with TRBJ2-1; no reliable D call. The length of the CDR3 is 14 residues. Trimming removed 2 bases from V and 6 bases from J, with 12 bases in between. In germline, CDR1 is SGHDT, CDR2 YYEEEE.